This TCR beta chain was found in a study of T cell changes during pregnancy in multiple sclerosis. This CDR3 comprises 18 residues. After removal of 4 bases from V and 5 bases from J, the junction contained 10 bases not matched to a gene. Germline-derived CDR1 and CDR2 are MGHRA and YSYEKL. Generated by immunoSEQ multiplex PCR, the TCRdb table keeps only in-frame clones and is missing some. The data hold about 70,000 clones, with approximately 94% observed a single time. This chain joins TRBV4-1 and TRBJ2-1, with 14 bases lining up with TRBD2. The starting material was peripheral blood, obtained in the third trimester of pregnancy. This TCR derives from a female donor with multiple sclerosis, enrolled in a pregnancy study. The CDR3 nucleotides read TGCGCCAGCAGCCCACCGGGACTAGCGGGAGCGGGCAACAATGAGCAGTTCTTC. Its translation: CASSPPGLAGAGNNEQFF.